This T cell receptor beta chain was sequenced during a study of STAT3 mutations in large granular lymphocyte leukemia (dated by TCRdb to about 2019). About the study as a whole: Canonical activating STAT3 mutations were detected in roughly half of the longitudinally sequenced T-LGLL patients. Patients with T-cell large granular lymphocyte leukemia underwent serial deep sequencing of TCRbeta CDR3 and STAT3 to reconstruct clonal hierarchy and dynamics. Patients were sequenced at roughly 3.8 time points on average, with the number of samplings per patient ranging from 2 to 8. Over half of the T-LGLL patients were given one or more immunosuppressive therapy regimens, and approximately 42% of those treated had a hematologic response. Some 17 representative T-LGLL cases were selected from an initial cohort of approximately 210 LGL patients for longitudinal TCRbeta and STAT3 sequencing. A couple of patients with natural killer LGL leukemia were also sequenced longitudinally as controls within the study.

The CDR3 runs 14 amino acids, cysteine and phenylalanine included. This entry keeps only the CDR3 DNA: 42 bases, framed from base 1. V sheds 3 bases and J sheds 1 base, leaving 10 bases between their ends. CDR1 and CDR2 are read off the germline V gene as KGHSH and LQKENI. About this clone: The antigen this receptor binds is unknown. Base quality data are lacking; no much larger clone is found one base away.

TCRbeta libraries were sequenced on an Illumina MiSeq, and an average of about 40,000 productive templates per sample was obtained. The immunoSEQ assay, which uses multiplex PCR amplification, was used to generate TCRbeta CDR3 libraries. Concerning the study's data processing: Repertoire diversity was calculated as previously defined, with values near 0 taken to indicate extremely monoclonal samples. The table was pulled from immuneACCESS by TCRdb, which kept in-frame rearrangements only. Such tables lose some clones; where checked, under half of the loss comes from unresolved V genes, and the rest has no known cause. The D gene and trimming were derived from the DNA, and the V and J assignments and clone size from that table. The sample yields 9,500 to 12,000 clones; over 75% were counted once. The ten largest clones take up about nine tenths of the sample. What the authors observed across the whole study: Because codominant clonotypes persisted in some patients, a small but highly pathogenic clone may have been missed. Because no samples were available when a clone first appeared, clonal expansion was inferred from samplings taken at other points. Dominant TCR clone burden was found to exceed STAT3 mutant burden in several patients, suggesting that STAT3 mutation arose secondarily within a pre-expanded clone. The linking of therapy response to changes in TCR clonal burden was complicated by variable intervals between samplings and differing treatment regimens. TCR clonotype switching after therapy was observed in 6 of 18 patients, and all newly emerging clones were found to be STAT3 wild type. At least one immunodominant TCRbeta clonotype was identified in every T-LGLL patient, and multiple immunodominant subclonotypes were identified in about half of the T-LGLL patients.

The same DNA, extracted from blood mononuclear cells, served for both the TCR sequencing and the STAT3 sequencing. Sequenced material: peripheral blood mononuclear cells. The chain is made from TRBV18 and TRBJ2-7, with the D gene not confidently named. This TCR derives from a man older than 75 with T-cell large granular lymphocyte leukemia. Some clones in this sample may be carry-over from other donors' samples. The age is the age at diagnosis. The DNA sequence is as follows: TGTGCCAGCTCACCCCTAGAAATTTCCTACGAGCAGTACTTC. The resulting protein is CASSPLEISYEQYF.